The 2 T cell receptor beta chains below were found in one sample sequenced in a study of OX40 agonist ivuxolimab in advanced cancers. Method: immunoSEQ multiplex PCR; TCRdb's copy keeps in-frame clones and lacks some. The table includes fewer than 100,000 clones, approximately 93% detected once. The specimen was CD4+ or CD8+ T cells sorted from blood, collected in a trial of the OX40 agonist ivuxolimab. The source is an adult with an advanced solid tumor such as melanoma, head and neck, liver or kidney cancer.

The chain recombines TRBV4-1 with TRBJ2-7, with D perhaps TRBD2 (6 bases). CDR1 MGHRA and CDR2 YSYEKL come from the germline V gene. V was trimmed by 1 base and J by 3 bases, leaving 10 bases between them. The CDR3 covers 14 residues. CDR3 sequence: CASSQAGTLYEQYF. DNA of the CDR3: TGCGCCAGCAGCCAAGCCGGGACTCTCTACGAGCAGTACTTC.

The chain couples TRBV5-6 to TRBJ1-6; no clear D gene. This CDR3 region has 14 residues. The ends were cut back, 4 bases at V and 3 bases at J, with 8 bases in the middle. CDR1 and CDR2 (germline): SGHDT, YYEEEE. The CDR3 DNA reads TGTGCCAGCAGCCCGTGGGACTATAATTCACCCCTCCACTTT. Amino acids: CASSPWDYNSPLHF.